This TCR beta chain emerged from a study of CD8 T cells in ankylosing spondylitis. V lost 8 bases to trimming and J lost 4 bases, with 20 bases between them. Germline V gene sequence: CDR1 MDHEN, CDR2 SYDVKM. This CDR3 has 15 amino acids. This clonotype appeared many times. TCRdb fed the 5' RACE reads into MiXCR, producing one record per CDR3 protein. Of 150,000 or so distinct CDR3 sequences in the sample, around 10% were seen once. The gene calls are TRBV28 and TRBJ2-5; either TRBD1 or TRBD2 may fit D (6 bases each). This receptor was identified in a male donor with ankylosing spondylitis or in good health (not recorded which). The sequenced sample was blood, either unsorted or a sorted T cell fraction (not recorded which). The CDR3 sequence is CASRVGGPRGETQYF. Here the CDR3 DNA reads TGTGCCAGCCGAGTTGGGGGGCCTCGGGGAGAGACCCAGTACTTC.